This T cell receptor (beta chain) was profiled in a study of blood T cell repertoires in COVID-19. Study information: Italy, Spain and the United States were the sources of the convalescent and acute COVID-19 samples.

Across about 22 US areas, participants ranged in age from about 18 to 100 years. Original methodology: From reference gene primer amplification, estimates of nucleated cell counts were derived. Measured with immunoSEQ multiplex PCR; TCRdb has only the in-frame clones, and not every one. V, J and clone size were drawn from that table, and D and trimming were deduced from the DNA. The data contain about 240,000 clones, 83% of them seen just once; the ten biggest clones take up 3.6%. Material for sequencing was PBMCs or T cells enriched from blood (not recorded which). The clonotype comes from a woman aged 40 to 49 who had been exposed to COVID-19.

The DNA of the CDR3 is TGTGCCACAAGGACTAGCGGGGTCTTGAATGAGCAGTTCTTC. Translating gives CATRTSGVLNEQFF. The chain has TRBV15 and TRBJ2-1, with 12 nucleotides matching TRBD2. The trim removed 9 bases at V and 7 bases at J, leaving 7 bases unmatched. CDR3 size: 14 residues. In germline, CDR1 is LNHNV, CDR2 YYDKDF (reference sequence).